Following are 10 T cell receptor beta chains from one sample sequenced in a study of shared clonotypes between healthy human individuals. Using immunoSEQ multiplex PCR, the repertoire was profiled, and TCRdb retains in-frame clones only, with some absent. The sample includes around 2.1 million clones, around 95% of them seen just once. The source material was naive CD4+ T cells sorted from blood. Subset noted: CD45RA+ positively selected. Every receptor here comes from a man younger than 35 in good health.

The chain uses TRBV30 and TRBJ2-7; maybe TRBD1 (6 bases). The V gene's germline CDR1 is GTSNPN and CDR2 SVGIG (reference sequence). The CDR3 runs to 13 residues. V lost 5 bases to trimming and J lost 2 bases, with 13 bases between them. CDR3 DNA: TGTGCCTGGTCAGGACAGAAAGCCTACGAGCAGTACTTC. It encodes CAWSGQKAYEQYF.

To note about this clone: Other DNA sequences in the sample encode the same CDR3. The rearrangement uses TRBV7-2 and TRBJ2-6; the D is unclear. The CDR3 has 15 residues. CDR1 is SGHTA, CDR2 FQGNSA, per germline. Between the trimmed V and J ends, which lost 0 bases and 2 bases, there was a span of 5 bases. The CDR3 sequence: CASSLASPGANVLTF. The CDR3, as DNA: TGTGCCAGCAGCTTAGCCAGTCCTGGGGCCAACGTCCTGACTTTC. Filled out from reference TRBV7-2 and TRBJ2-6, the complete variable domain reads GAGVSQSPSNKVTEKGKDVELRCDPISGHTALYWYRQSLGQGLEFLIYFQGNSAPDKSGLPSDRFSAERTGGSVSTLTIQRTQQEDSAVYLCASSLASPGANVLTFGAGSRLTVL.

Worth noting for this clone: Other DNA sequences from this sample encode an identical CDR3 as well. CDR3 protein: CASSFLAGGRYEQYF. CDR3 nucleotides: TGTGCCAGCAGCTTCCTTGCGGGAGGGAGGTACGAGCAGTACTTC. This rearrangement joins TRBV7-2 to TRBJ2-7, with 9 bases that match TRBD2. Looked up from germline, CDR1 is SGHTA and CDR2 is FQGNSA. Trimming cost V 3 bases and J 4 bases; bases outside gene matches: 7. The CDR3 covers 15 residues.

CDR3 region: CASRSPQGGNYGYTF. CDR3 DNA: TGTGCCAGCAGGTCACCGCAGGGGGGAAACTATGGCTACACCTTC. V is TRBV6-5 and J is TRBJ1-2, with 7 bases matching TRBD1. J gave up 2 bases and V 6 bases, and 9 bases lay outside the gene matches. The CDR3 totals 15 residues. Germline values: CDR1 MNHEY, CDR2 SVGAGI.

Regarding this clone: Other DNA sequences in this specimen translate into the identical CDR3. The chain carries TRBV11-2 and TRBJ2-1; D is unresolved. Germline V gene data show CDR1 as SGHAT and CDR2 as FQNNGV. The ends were cut back, 3 bases at V and 7 bases at J, with 4 bases in the middle. This CDR3 has 11 residues. The CDR3 DNA reads TGTGCCAGCAGCTTTATAAATGAGCAGTTCTTC. Its translation is CASSFINEQFF.

A few counts support this clone. The chain has TRBV7-9 and TRBJ1-2; D not certain. The ends were cut back, 5 bases at V and 6 bases at J, with 13 bases in the middle. Germline CDR1 and CDR2: SEHNR and FQNEAQ (reference sequence). The CDR3 is 13 residues long. The CDR3 loop is CASSVTGTHGYTF. DNA of the CDR3: TGTGCCAGCAGCGTCACTGGTACTCATGGCTACACCTTC.

V and J are TRBV2 and TRBJ2-2; D not certain. Germline CDR1 is SNHLY and CDR2 is FYNNEI. Trimming shortened V by 7 bases and J by 4 bases, and 13 bases separated the two germline ends. This CDR3 has 14 residues. The CDR3 DNA follows: TGTGCCAGCACAACGGATACTTCCACCGGGGAGCTGTTTTTT. Translation gives CASTTDTSTGELFF.

The rearrangement uses TRBV4-3 and TRBJ2-1; 11 nucleotides agree with TRBD2. Trimming at V came to 4 bases and at J to 7 bases, leaving 9 bases not matched to a gene. The germline gives CDR1 LGHNA, CDR2 YSLEER. This CDR3 comprises 16 residues. Here the CDR3 reads CASSRIAGGPGNEQFF. The CDR3 bases are TGCGCCAGCAGCCGGATAGCGGGAGGGCCTGGTAATGAGCAGTTCTTC.

The V and J genes are TRBV10-2 and TRBJ2-7; a weak D match, TRBD1 (7 bases). This CDR3 has 13 residues. Germline-derived CDR1 and CDR2 are WSHSY and SAAADI. The ends were cut back, 2 bases at V and 6 bases at J, with 11 bases in the middle. The CDR3 here is CASSEQGGGEQYF. CDR3 sequence (DNA): TGCGCCAGCAGTGAGCAGGGGGGTGGCGAGCAGTACTTC.

The rearrangement uses TRBV4-3 and TRBJ2-6, with unresolved D. Germline V CDR1 and CDR2: LGHNA, YSLEER. The CDR3 length is 16 residues. Trimming took 0 bases from V and 2 from J, leaving 8 bases between them. CDR3 residues: CASSQEQVTGANVLTF. Written as DNA, the CDR3 is TGCGCCAGCAGCCAAGAGCAGGTAACTGGGGCCAACGTCCTGACTTTC.